This TCR beta chain came from a study of T-cell reconstitution after alpha-beta-depleted transplantation in children. Trimming took 1 base from V and 0 from J, leaving 8 bases between them. Germline V gene sequence: CDR1 SQVTM, CDR2 ANQGSEA. The CDR3 covers 14 residues. The TCRbeta library incorporated unique molecular identifiers. TCRdb itself ran the PCR reads through MiXCR, one entry per CDR3 protein. The sample yields 400,000 to 500,000 distinct CDR3 sequences, about 11% seen once. The source was PBMCs from the stem cell graft donor, collected from the stem cell graft. The rearrangement links TRBV29-1 to TRBJ2-3, with D unresolved. This receptor was taken from a human donor who donated a stem cell graft to a child with acute myeloid leukemia. Written as DNA, the CDR3 is TGCAGCGTTGAAGCCATAGATAGCACAGATACGCAGTATTTT. Translation: CSVEAIDSTDTQYF.